The 13 T cell receptor beta chains below were found in one sample sequenced in a study of siplizumab effects on memory and regulatory T cells (dated by TCRdb to the late 2010s). Library construction relied on the immunoSEQ multiplex PCR assay. The immuneACCESS repertoire file appears here via TCRdb, limited to in-frame rearrangements. These files lack a portion of the clones; in checked studies, under half of the deficit traces to unresolved V genes, and the cause of the others is not known. The sample records around 100,000 clones, about 94% of which are singletons. The top ten clonotypes cover 1% to 1.5% of the sample. Sequenced sample: non-Treg CD4+ T cells sorted from blood. What the cell subset or site label conveys for this sample: FACS-sorted unstimulated CD4+ non-regulatory T cells. The receptors come from a human donor in good health.

The rearrangement joins TRBV5-1 to TRBJ2-4; no clear D gene. The CDR3 sequence is 17 residues long. Trimming pared 0 bases from V and 4 bases from J, leaving 17 bases between. Germline CDR1 SGHRS, CDR2 YFSETQ. The CDR3: CASSLAPRGLGKNIQYF. CDR3 in DNA: TGCGCCAGCAGCTTGGCTCCTCGTGGGCTCGGAAAAAACATTCAGTACTTC.

The V and J genes are TRBV18 and TRBJ1-1; D remains unclear. The CDR3 covers 13 residues. V dropped 5 bases and J dropped 1 base, with 8 bases sitting between them. The germline gives CDR1 KGHSH, CDR2 LQKENI. CDR3 nucleotides: TGTGCCAGCTCAAATACAGAGAACACTGAAGCTTTCTTT. It yields the protein CASSNTENTEAFF.

The rearrangement uses TRBV7-9 and TRBJ2-1; 9 bases map to TRBD2. Trimming cost V 1 base and J 9 bases; bases outside gene matches: 7. The CDR3 has 15 amino acids. Germline CDR1 and CDR2: SEHNR and FQNEAQ (reference sequence). The CDR3 region has the DNA TGTGCCAGCAGCTTAGGTCTAGCGGGATTGATTGAGCAGTTCTTC. Protein product: CASSLGLAGLIEQFF.

The genes are TRBV2 and TRBJ1-3; no clear D. Trimming shortened V by 4 bases and J by 0 bases, and 16 bases separated the two germline ends. The CDR3 loop spans 17 amino acids. Germline V gives CDR1 SNHLY, CDR2 FYNNEI. DNA of the CDR3: TGTGCCAGCAGTGTCCAGGCGGTTCTCCGCTCTGGAAACACCATATATTTT. This codes for CASSVQAVLRSGNTIYF. The whole variable domain, remainder taken from reference TRBV2 and TRBJ1-3, is EPEVTQTPSHQVTQMGQEVILRCVPISNHLYFYWYRQILGQKVEFLVSFYNNEISEKSEIFDDQFSVERPDGSNFTLKIRSTKLEDSAMYFCASSVQAVLRSGNTIYFGEGSWLTVV.

The V and J genes are TRBV5-4 and TRBJ1-1; no definite D call. CDR1 SGHNT and CDR2 YYREEE come from the germline V gene (reference sequence). The length of the CDR3 is 13 residues. Trimming stripped 4 bases from V and 5 bases from J, with 12 bases between. The CDR3: CASSKPGGTEAFF. Written as DNA, the CDR3 is TGTGCCAGCAGCAAACCAGGTGGGACTGAAGCTTTCTTT.

The chain links TRBV6-5 to TRBJ1-1; TRBD1 matches 7 bases. In germline, CDR1 is MNHEY, CDR2 SVGAGI. The CDR3 covers 14 residues. The V segment lost 5 bases and the J segment 8 bases; nucleotides outside the gene matches: 11. This chain's CDR3 is CASSQRFTGEEAFF. The CDR3 DNA reads as TGTGCCAGCAGTCAACGCTTCACAGGGGAGGAAGCTTTCTTT.

The rearrangement joins TRBV25-1 to TRBJ1-4; tentatively, D is TRBD1 (5 bases). The CDR3 totals 15 residues. Trimming left V 7 bases short and J 6 bases short, with 18 bases between. CDR1 and CDR2 from the germline V gene are MGHDK and SYGVNS. CDR3 bases: TGTGCCAGCAACACCTTCGGGGGGTCCCATGAAAAACTGTTTTTT. Its translation is CASNTFGGSHEKLFF.

The chain employs TRBV7-9 and TRBJ2-7; D not certain. V lost 1 base to trimming and J lost 5 bases, with 18 bases between them. Germline lookup yields CDR1 SEHNR and CDR2 FQNEAQ (reference sequence). CDR3 length equals 16 residues. This CDR3 reads CASSLGRFPPYDEQYF. CDR3 DNA sequence: TGTGCCAGCAGCTTAGGCAGGTTCCCCCCCTACGACGAGCAGTACTTC.

The chain employs TRBV9 and TRBJ2-1, with D possibly matching TRBD2 (6 bases). The V gene's germline CDR1 is SGDLS and CDR2 YYNGEE. This CDR3 comprises 16 residues. V lost 0 bases, J lost 6 bases, and 16 bases lay in between. The CDR3 loop is CASSVVSTSFLNEQFF. For the CDR3, the DNA is TGTGCCAGCAGCGTAGTAAGTACTAGCTTCCTCAATGAGCAGTTCTTC.

The V and J genes are TRBV27 and TRBJ1-1; D gene uncertain. The V gene lost 2 bases and the J gene lost 1 base, with 5 bases spanning the gap. The germline V gene has CDR1 MNHEY and CDR2 SMNVEV (reference sequence). The CDR3 length is 13 residues. The DNA for the CDR3 is TGTGCCAGCAGTTTAGGGCGGAACACTGAAGCTTTCTTT. Amino acids: CASSLGRNTEAFF.

The chain carries TRBV7-7 and TRBJ2-2; a weak D match, TRBD2 (6 bases). The CDR3 is 11 residues long. Per the germline V gene, CDR1 is SSHAT and CDR2 is FNYEAQ (reference sequence). The CDR3 loop reads CASGNTGELFF. CDR3 DNA sequence: TGTGCTAGCGGGAACACCGGGGAGCTGTTTTTT.

This chain connects TRBV28 to TRBJ2-5; 7 bases fit TRBD1. V gave up 6 bases and J gave up 4 bases; unmatched junction bases: 17. Germline loops: CDR1 MDHEN, CDR2 SYDVKM. This CDR3 has 17 residues. CDR3 sequence: CASRDRGLHPRGETQYF. The DNA of the CDR3 is TGTGCCAGCAGGGATAGGGGGCTGCACCCCCGGGGAGAGACCCAGTACTTC.

The chain links TRBV19 to TRBJ2-6; D possibly corresponds to TRBD2 (6 bases). The V gene's germline CDR1 is LNHDA and CDR2 SQIVND (reference sequence). V gave up 1 base and J gave up 0 bases, with 10 bases separating them. The CDR3 consists of 17 residues. This CDR3 is CASSIGEAFSGANVLTF. The DNA for the CDR3 is TGTGCCAGTAGTATAGGGGAGGCCTTCTCTGGGGCCAACGTCCTGACTTTC.